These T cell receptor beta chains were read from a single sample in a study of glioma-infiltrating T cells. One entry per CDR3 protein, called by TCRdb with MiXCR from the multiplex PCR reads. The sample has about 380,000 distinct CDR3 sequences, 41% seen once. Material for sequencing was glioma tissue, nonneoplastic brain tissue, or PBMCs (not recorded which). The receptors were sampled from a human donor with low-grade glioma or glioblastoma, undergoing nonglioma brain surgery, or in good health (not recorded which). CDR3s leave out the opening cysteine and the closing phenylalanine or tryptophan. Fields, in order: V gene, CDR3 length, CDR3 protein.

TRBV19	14	ASSIDRQYSNQPQH
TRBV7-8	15	ASSLDGLALTYNEQF
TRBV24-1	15	ATSDLMGDGDLNEQF
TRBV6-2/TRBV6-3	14	ASSYSRRDPFSGQY
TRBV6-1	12	ASSFGQSTDTQY
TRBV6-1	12	ASTIGRFGNTIY
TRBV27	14	ASSLAGVVSYNEQF
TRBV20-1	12	SARGTSGANVLT
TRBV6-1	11	ASSESTGSPQH
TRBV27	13	ASSFTGHAYNEQF
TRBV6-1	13	ASSVPTDSNQPQH
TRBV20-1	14	SARDRVAGVWNEQF
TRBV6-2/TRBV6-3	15	ASSYHRSGGGTDTQY
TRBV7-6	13	ASSPVRGADTEAF
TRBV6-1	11	ASSLSGSETQY
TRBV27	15	ATSDPHGTVNTGELF